Below are 11 T cell receptor beta chains sequenced from a single sample in a study of blood T cell repertoires in COVID-19. TCRdb's table, derived via immunoSEQ multiplex PCR, lists solely in-frame clones and lacks some. The table records more than 300,000 clones, approximately 90% of them present only once. Sequencing was done on a sample of PBMCs or T cells enriched from blood (not recorded which). Source of these receptors: a woman between 18 and 29 years old who had recovered from COVID-19.

The chain couples TRBV5-5 to TRBJ1-2; a possible D gene is TRBD1 (5 bases). The CDR3 is 16 amino acids. Germline CDR1 and CDR2: SGHKS and YYEKEE (reference sequence). V was clipped by 0 bases and J by 4 bases, with 16 bases between them. The CDR3 region has the DNA TGTGCCAGCAGCTTGGCGGGACTTCCTGGGGGCTATGGCTACACCTTC. It encodes CASSLAGLPGGYGYTF.

V is TRBV4-2 and J is TRBJ1-2; a weak D match, TRBD1 (5 bases). The germline V gene encodes CDR1 LGHNA and CDR2 YNFKEQ. The length of the CDR3 is 13 residues. V was shortened by 5 bases and J by 5 bases, with 12 bases between the two germline ends. The CDR3 protein is CASSGGGVYGYTF. CDR3 in DNA: TGTGCCAGCAGCGGTGGAGGGGTTTATGGCTACACCTTC.

This chain connects TRBV2 to TRBJ1-2; tentatively, D is TRBD1 (6 bases). In germline, CDR1 is SNHLY, CDR2 FYNNEI. Trimming removed 6 bases from V and 4 bases from J, with 18 bases in between. This CDR3 region has 15 residues. The CDR3 coding sequence is TGTGCCAGCAGCCCAACAGGGCGTTCGGCCTATGGCTACACCTTC. Its protein is CASSPTGRSAYGYTF.

This sequence joins TRBV6-5 and TRBJ1-2; 9 bases agree with TRBD1. There are 13 residues in the CDR3. V gave up 5 bases and J gave up 4 bases; unmatched junction bases: 2. Germline-derived CDR1 and CDR2 are MNHEY and SVGAGI. CDR3 DNA sequence: TGTGCCAGCAGTCGGGACAGGGCCTATGGCTACACCTTC. This sequence encodes CASSRDRAYGYTF.

CDR3 DNA: TGTGCCAGCAGTTATAGTACGCGGCTAGCGGGGGGGACAAGCACAGATACGCAGTATTTT. Protein: CASSYSTRLAGGTSTDTQYF. The chain combines TRBV6-2 or TRBV6-3 with TRBJ2-3; 12 bases map to TRBD2. The CDR3 totals 20 residues. The germline V gene has CDR1 MNHEY and CDR2 SVGEGT. Trimming cost V 3 bases and J 0 bases; bases outside gene matches: 13.

The chain couples TRBV5-1 to TRBJ1-4, with D perhaps TRBD1 (6 bases). The CDR3 runs 15 residues. The V and J ends lost 2 bases and 3 bases respectively, with 11 bases between them. Germline CDR1 is SGHRS and CDR2 is YFSETQ. The CDR3 spells CASSFRAGANEKLFF. DNA for the CDR3: TGCGCCAGCAGCTTCAGGGCAGGGGCTAATGAAAAACTGTTTTTT.

CDR3 bases: TGTGCCAGCAGTCCCGACATTGATGGCTACACCTTC. Its protein is CASSPDIDGYTF. This chain links TRBV2 with TRBJ1-2; no firm D call. Looked up from germline, CDR1 is SNHLY and CDR2 is FYNNEI. This CDR3 region has 12 residues. Trimming pared 5 bases from V and 6 bases from J, leaving 10 bases between.

The sample holds one count of this clone. The chain employs TRBV7-2 and TRBJ1-2; D is possibly TRBD1 (6 bases). Trimming removed 5 bases at V and 5 bases at J, with 12 bases between. Germline CDR1 and CDR2: SGHTA and FQGNSA. The CDR3 length is 13 residues. CDR3 DNA sequence: TGTGCCAGCAGCCGCGACAGGAGTTATGGCTACACCTTC. Translation gives CASSRDRSYGYTF.

The chain recombines TRBV7-9 with TRBJ2-3; D unresolved. The CDR3 contains 15 residues. The V end lost 5 bases, the J end lost 0 bases, and 12 bases lay between the germline ends. The germline V gene has CDR1 SEHNR and CDR2 FQNEAQ (reference sequence). CDR3 sequence: CASSLWAGSTDTQYF. In nucleotides, the CDR3 is TGTGCCAGCAGCCTTTGGGCCGGAAGCACAGATACGCAGTATTTT.

The gene calls are TRBV7-2 and TRBJ1-4; 7 bases line up with TRBD1. CDR3 length: 17 amino acids. V shed 4 bases and J 0 bases; nucleotides not matched to a gene: 8. The V gene's germline CDR1 is SGHTA and CDR2 FQGNSA. Here the CDR3 reads CASSSRTGLATNEKLFF. In DNA form, the CDR3 reads TGTGCCAGCAGCTCAAGGACAGGCTTGGCAACTAATGAAAAACTGTTTTTT.

The chain uses TRBV25-1 and TRBJ1-3; 10 bases are shared with TRBD1. The germline V gene has CDR1 MGHDK and CDR2 SYGVNS. The CDR3 sequence is 15 residues long. V lost 6 bases and J lost 2; bases outside the gene matches: 4. The CDR3 protein is CASSRQGATGNTIYF. For the CDR3, the DNA is TGTGCCAGCAGCCGACAGGGGGCAACTGGAAACACCATATATTTT.